The 29 T cell receptor beta chains below come from one sample, sequenced in a study of T cell responses to AZD1222 COVID-19 vaccine (dated by TCRdb to about 2021). The time point label on this specimen signifies: about 28 days (+/-7) after the second vaccine dose. The library relied on the immunoSEQ multiplex PCR assay. Not all clones reach the TCRdb copy of this immuneACCESS table, which keeps in-frame sequences only. Checked studies attribute under half of the gap to unresolved V genes and leave the rest unexplained. Here the sample has over 110,000 clones; around 94% occur a single time. The ten biggest clones cover approximately 9% of the sample. The sequencing here drew on peripheral blood, taken 28 days after the second AZD1222 dose. Receptors were obtained from an adult who received the AZD1222 COVID-19 vaccine.

This clone was seen just once. The chain recombines TRBV5-4 with TRBJ2-5; TRBD2 agrees at 8 bases. In germline, CDR1 is SGHNT, CDR2 YYREEE (reference sequence). The J segment lost 5 bases and the V segment lost 7 bases, leaving 7 bases of the junction unmatched. CDR3 length: 13 residues. The CDR3 protein is CASREGHEETQYF. CDR3 sequence (DNA): TGTGCCAGCCGGGAGGGACATGAGGAGACCCAGTACTTC.

The gene calls are TRBV7-8 and TRBJ2-1; TRBD1 agrees at 9 bases. Germline CDR1 SGHVS, CDR2 FQNEAQ. There are 15 residues in the CDR3. Trimming removed 1 base from V and 4 bases from J; junction bases left unmatched: 2. CDR3 in DNA: TGTGCCAGCAGCTTAGGACAGGGGGAGTACAATGAGCAGTTCTTC. It specifies CASSLGQGEYNEQFF.

The rearrangement uses TRBV11-3 and TRBJ2-5, with 14 bases that match TRBD2. The CDR3 has 18 amino acids. The trim removed 4 bases at V and 2 bases at J, leaving 9 bases unmatched. The V gene's germline CDR1 is SGHNT and CDR2 YENEEA. CDR3 in amino acids: CASSSGTSGSLGQETQYF. In DNA, the CDR3 is TGTGCCAGCAGCTCCGGGACTAGCGGGAGTTTGGGACAAGAGACCCAGTACTTC. The whole variable domain, remainder taken from reference TRBV11-3 and TRBJ2-5, is EAGVVQSPRYKIIEKKQPVAFWCNPISGHNTLYWYLQNLGQGPELLIRYENEEAVDDSQLPKDRFSAERLKGVDSTLKIQPAELGDSAVYLCASSSGTSGSLGQETQYFGPGTRLLVL.

The V gene is TRBV5-6, the J gene TRBJ1-5; D is possibly TRBD1 (6 bases). This CDR3 is 15 amino acids long. The germline V gene has CDR1 SGHDT and CDR2 YYEEEE. Trimming pared 4 bases from V and 3 bases from J, leaving 14 bases between. The CDR3 is CASSRGGQANQPQHF. In nucleotides, the CDR3 is TGTGCCAGCAGCAGGGGGGGGCAGGCCAATCAGCCCCAGCATTTT.

The chain joins TRBV7-9 to TRBJ2-1, with D unresolved. The ends were cut back, 0 bases at V and 9 bases at J, with 15 bases in the middle. Germline values: CDR1 SEHNR, CDR2 FQNEAQ (reference sequence). There are 15 residues in the CDR3. CDR3 sequence reads: CASSLASPTASEQFF. The CDR3 nucleotides are TGTGCCAGCAGCTTAGCGTCGCCTACCGCTTCTGAGCAGTTCTTC.

The chain employs TRBV11-3 and TRBJ2-5; the match to TRBD2 covers 7 bases. The CDR3 is 14 residues long. V dropped 5 bases and J dropped 0; count of bases not matched to a gene: 3. Looked up from germline, CDR1 is SGHNT and CDR2 is YENEEA. CDR3 region: CASSTGTNQETQYF. In DNA, the CDR3 is TGTGCCAGCAGCACGGGGACTAACCAAGAGACCCAGTACTTC.

The V and J genes are TRBV7-2 and TRBJ1-5; TRBD1 might be the D (5 bases). The ends were cut back, 3 bases at V and 4 bases at J, with 13 bases in the middle. This CDR3 spans 15 amino acids. Germline lookup yields CDR1 SGHTA and CDR2 FQGNSA. The CDR3 protein is CASSFEVGGNQPQHF. The CDR3 DNA reads TGTGCCAGCAGCTTCGAGGTGGGGGGTAATCAGCCCCAGCATTTT.

The chain links TRBV3-1 (or the pseudogene TRBV3-2) to TRBJ1-2; TRBD1 matches 7 bases. V was clipped by 5 bases and J by 4 bases; unmatched bases: 4. The CDR3 is 13 amino acids. Germline loops: CDR1 LGHDT, CDR2 YNNKEL (reference sequence). The CDR3 sequence is CASSFDRAYGYTF. The DNA of the CDR3 is TGTGCCAGCAGCTTCGACAGGGCCTATGGCTACACCTTC.

This sequence joins TRBV11-2 and TRBJ2-7; TRBD1 matches 7 bases. CDR1 is SGHAT and CDR2 is FQNNGV in the germline V gene. This CDR3 contains 13 residues. V gave up 4 bases and J gave up 6 bases; unmatched junction bases: 6. The CDR3 DNA follows: TGTGCCAGCAGCTGGGACAGAGTAGGCGAGCAGTACGTC. Translation: CASSWDRVGEQYV.

V and J are TRBV7-8 and TRBJ1-1; D ambiguous. Germline lookup yields CDR1 SGHVS and CDR2 FQNEAQ. The germline V and J ends were trimmed by 1 base and 2 bases, with 8 bases remaining between them. The CDR3 consists of 14 residues. The DNA for the CDR3 is TGTGCCAGCAGCTTAGTCACAGCTAACACTGAAGCTTTCTTT. Translated, it gives CASSLVTANTEAFF. Variable domain in full (rest from reference TRBV7-8 and TRBJ1-1): GAGVSQSPRYKVAKRGQDVALRCDPISGHVSLFWYQQALGQGPEFLTYFQNEAQLDKSGLPSDRFFAERPEGSVSTLKIQRTQQEDSAVYLCASSLVTANTEAFFGQGTRLTVV.

The chain recombines TRBV28 with TRBJ1-5; D ambiguous. Between the trimmed V and J ends, which lost 9 bases and 0 bases, there was a span of 9 bases. The CDR3 loop spans 13 amino acids. From germline, CDR1 is MDHEN and CDR2 SYDVKM. The CDR3 coding sequence is TGTGCCAGTACCCTGGGTAGCAATCAGCCCCAGCATTTT. It yields the protein CASTLGSNQPQHF. Supplemented by reference TRBV28 and TRBJ1-5, the full variable domain reads DVKVTQSSRYLVKRTGEKVFLECVQDMDHENMFWYRQDPGLGLRLIYFSYDVKMKEKGDIPEGYSVSREKKERFSLILESASTNQTSMYLCASTLGSNQPQHFGDGTRLSIL.

V and J are TRBV12-3 or TRBV12-4 and TRBJ2-5, with TRBD2 matching over 9 bases. The junction had 3 bases not matched to a gene; V was cut back by 7 bases and J by 9 bases. The CDR3 extends over 11 amino acids. Here the CDR3 DNA reads TGTGCCAGCACCCAGCGGGGGGCCCAGTACTTC. Its translation is CASTQRGAQYF.

This chain joins TRBV19 and TRBJ1-5; no reliable D call. The germline V and J ends were trimmed by 5 bases and 5 bases, with 10 bases remaining between them. The germline gives CDR1 LNHDA, CDR2 SQIVND (reference sequence). This CDR3 is 13 amino acids long. CDR3 coding DNA: TGTGCCAGTAGTCCCATCAGTGATCAGCCCCAGCATTTT. This translates into CASSPISDQPQHF.

The rearrangement uses TRBV5-1 and TRBJ2-2; 11 bases fit TRBD2. Germline assignment: CDR1 SGHRS and CDR2 YFSETQ. This CDR3 contains 17 residues. V was pared by 0 bases and J by 0 bases, with 1 base of the junction left unmatched. The CDR3 reads CASSLVLAGANTGELFF. DNA for the CDR3: TGCGCCAGCAGCTTGGTACTAGCGGGGGCGAACACCGGGGAGCTGTTTTTT.

V gene TRBV19 combines with J gene TRBJ2-1, with TRBD2 matching over 8 bases. CDR1 and CDR2 (germline): LNHDA, SQIVND (reference sequence). V shed 2 bases and J 6 bases; nucleotides not matched to a gene: 9. The CDR3 is 16 residues long. In DNA, the CDR3 is TGTGCCAGTAGTATACGAGGAGCGGGAGCTATCAATGAGCAGTTCTTC. Its translation: CASSIRGAGAINEQFF.

This chain joins TRBV27 and TRBJ2-1; weak D call: TRBD1 (5 bases). The CDR3 loop spans 14 amino acids. Germline V lookup: CDR1 MNHEY, CDR2 SMNVEV (reference sequence). V lost 7 bases and J 0 bases, leaving 10 bases between the germline ends. The CDR3 loop is CASKGKSSYNEQFF. In nucleotides, the CDR3 is TGTGCCAGCAAGGGGAAGAGCTCCTACAATGAGCAGTTCTTC.

The V and J genes are TRBV18 and TRBJ2-1; D might be TRBD2 (6 bases). The CDR3 has 16 residues. Deletions cut 3 bases from V and 9 bases from J, with 21 bases between. The V gene's germline CDR1 is KGHSH and CDR2 LQKENI. DNA of the CDR3: TGTGCCAGCTCACCGTCGACTAGATGGGTTAGGGTTGAGCAGTTCTTC. Residues: CASSPSTRWVRVEQFF.

The rearrangement uses TRBV24-1 and TRBJ1-5; perhaps TRBD1 as D (5 bases). CDR1 and CDR2 (germline): KGHDR, SFDVKD. The length of the CDR3 is 13 residues. V lost 5 bases to trimming and J lost 4 bases, with 8 bases between them. CDR3 amino acids: CATSGGDNQPQHF. The CDR3 DNA follows: TGTGCCACCAGTGGGGGGGATAATCAGCCCCAGCATTTT.

The CDR3, as DNA: TGTGCCAGCAGCTTAGGACCGGGACTTTCCAATGAGCAGTTCTTC. It yields the protein CASSLGPGLSNEQFF. This chain links TRBV7-2 with TRBJ2-1; D perhaps matches TRBD2 (6 bases). CDR3 length equals 15 residues. Germline V gene lookup returns CDR1 SGHTA and CDR2 FQGNSA. V gave up 1 base and J gave up 6 bases, with 13 bases separating them.

The chain is built from TRBV6-2 or TRBV6-3 and TRBJ1-2; weak D call: TRBD1 (5 bases). The V gene lost 2 bases and the J gene lost 4 bases, with 14 bases spanning the gap. There are 15 residues in the CDR3. In germline, CDR1 is MNHEY, CDR2 SVGEGT. CDR3 amino acids: CASSYHRDRPYGYTF. CDR3 nucleotides: TGTGCCAGCAGTTACCACCGGGACCGACCCTATGGCTACACCTTC.

As to this clone: This sample also contains other DNA sequences that code for the same CDR3. The chain links TRBV5-1 to TRBJ2-5, with TRBD1 matching 7 bases. Germline CDR1 and CDR2: SGHRS and YFSETQ. The CDR3 length is 15 residues. After removal of 3 bases from V and 4 bases from J, the junction contained 9 bases not matched to a gene. The CDR3 reads CASSSTGDRAETQYF. The CDR3 DNA is TGCGCCAGCAGCTCCACCGGCGACAGGGCAGAGACCCAGTACTTC. Complete variable domain (other parts from reference TRBV5-1 and TRBJ2-5): KAGVTQTPRYLIKTRGQQVTLSCSPISGHRSVSWYQQTPGQGLQFLFEYFSETQRNKGNFPGRFSGRQFSNSRSEMNVSTLELGDSALYLCASSSTGDRAETQYFGPGTRLLVL.

V and J are TRBV30 and TRBJ1-5; D not resolved. From germline, CDR1 is GTSNPN and CDR2 SVGIG (reference sequence). V lost 0 bases to trimming and J lost 5 bases, with 8 bases between them. The CDR3 is 13 residues long. CDR3 sequence: CAWSVGEYQPQHF. CDR3 DNA: TGTGCCTGGAGTGTGGGAGAGTATCAGCCCCAGCATTTT.

The J gene is TRBJ1-1, the V gene TRBV5-5; no definite D call. The CDR3 consists of 14 residues. The V gene lost 1 base and the J gene lost 5 bases, with 12 bases spanning the gap. CDR1 and CDR2 from the germline V gene are SGHKS and YYEKEE (reference sequence). CDR3 protein: CASSLRSGGTEAFF. For the CDR3, the DNA is TGTGCCAGCAGCTTGCGGTCAGGCGGTACTGAAGCTTTCTTT.

The chain combines TRBV7-2 with TRBJ2-1; maybe TRBD1 (5 bases). The V gene lost 2 bases and the J gene lost 7 bases, with 9 bases spanning the gap. Looked up from germline, CDR1 is SGHTA and CDR2 is FQGNSA. The CDR3 extends over 13 amino acids. CDR3 residues: CASSLIKGNEQFF. The DNA for the CDR3 is TGTGCCAGCAGCTTAATCAAGGGGAATGAGCAGTTCTTC.

The J gene is TRBJ2-7, the V gene TRBV12-2; TRBD1, the D gene given by the table, was not confirmed from the DNA. TRBV12-2 represents a pseudogene. The CDR3 contains 16 residues. As DNA, the CDR3 is TGTGCAAGTCGCTTAGCGAGAACAGGGGGAGGTAACGAGCAGTACTTC. Protein: CASRLARTGGGNEQYF.

The gene calls are TRBV27 and TRBJ1-4; D is unclear. CDR3 size: 15 residues. V was shortened by 3 bases and J by 3 bases, with 11 bases between the two germline ends. CDR1 and CDR2 from the germline V gene are MNHEY and SMNVEV (reference sequence). The CDR3 DNA sequence: TGTGCCAGCAGTTTCGGGTCTTTAGCTAATGAAAAACTGTTTTTT. Its translation: CASSFGSLANEKLFF.

This clone was seen only once. The chain joins TRBV5-6 to TRBJ1-3; TRBD1 might be the D (6 bases). The germline V and J ends were trimmed by 3 bases and 3 bases, with 13 bases remaining between them. The CDR3 is 15 residues long. The germline gives CDR1 SGHDT, CDR2 YYEEEE. CDR3 protein: CASSSGTFFGNTIYF. DNA of the CDR3: TGTGCCAGCAGCTCCGGGACATTCTTTGGAAACACCATATATTTT. The complete variable domain, with remaining parts taken from reference TRBV5-6 and TRBJ1-3, reads DAGVTQSPTHLIKTRGQQVTLRCSPKSGHDTVSWYQQALGQGPQFIFQYYEEEERQRGNFPDRFSGHQFPNYSSELNVNALLLGDSALYLCASSSGTFFGNTIYFGEGSWLTVV.

The CDR3 is CASSLRGQGNTEAFF. CDR3 nucleotides: TGTGCCAGCAGTTTACGGGGACAGGGGAACACTGAAGCTTTCTTT. The gene calls are TRBV27 and TRBJ1-1; TRBD1 aligns across 9 bases. The CDR3 loop spans 15 amino acids. Germline loops: CDR1 MNHEY, CDR2 SMNVEV (reference sequence). V lost 2 bases and J lost 1; bases outside the gene matches: 2.

This sequence joins TRBV7-3 and TRBJ1-5, with D perhaps TRBD1 (5 bases). Trimming left V 3 bases short and J 7 bases short, with 7 bases between. The CDR3 is 12 amino acids. The germline V gene encodes CDR1 SGHTA and CDR2 FQGTGA. This chain's CDR3 is CASSFRAQPQHF. CDR3 in DNA: TGTGCCAGCAGCTTCAGGGCCCAGCCCCAGCATTTT.